These T cell receptor beta chains were read from a single sample in a study of T cells in Graves' hyperthyroidism and ophthalmopathy. From the multiplex PCR reads, TCRdb called clonotypes with MiXCR, one entry per CDR3 protein. The table shows around 300,000 distinct CDR3 sequences, with roughly 15% occurring only once. Sequencing was performed on blood. These receptors came from a woman in her 50s with Graves' hyperthyroidism that later progressed to Graves' ophthalmopathy. Each CDR3 is given with its conserved first and last residue. D genes are given only for firm matches. Clone size is shown for a subset of rows, as once, few, many or a class of expanded clone.

NA	TRBV12-3/TRBV12-4	TRBJ2-1	many	TGTGCCAGCAGTGTCGGATTAACTGAGCAGTTCTTC	CASSVGLTEQFF
NA	TRBV20-1	TRBJ1-5	NA	TGCAGTGCTAGCTGGGGGCGCGGCAATCAGCCCCAGCATTTT	CSASWGRGNQPQHF
NA	TRBV5-6	TRBJ2-5	few	TGTGCCAGCAGCTTTATGGCAGGTGGAGAGACCCAGTACTTC	CASSFMAGGETQYF
NA	TRBV3-1	TRBJ1-1	many	TGTGCCAGCAGGCAGGGAGGGAACACTGAAGCTTTCTTT	CASRQGGNTEAFF
NA	TRBV14	TRBJ1-2	NA	TGTGCCAGCAGCCAAGAAAGGGGGTGGTTATTTTTTTACTATGGCTACACCTTC	CASSQERGWLFFYYGYTF
NA	TRBV11-2	TRBJ2-7	many	TGTGCCAGCAGCCACACCGGGACACCAAGGTCCTACGAGCAGTACTTC	CASSHTGTPRSYEQYF
NA	TRBV20-1	TRBJ1-1	few	TGCAGTGCTCTTAGTCCCTGGGGAATGAACACTGAAGCTTTCTTT	CSALSPWGMNTEAFF
NA	TRBV10-3	TRBJ1-5	many	TGTGCCATCGACCGGGACGGCAATCAGCCCCAGCATTTT	CAIDRDGNQPQHF
NA	TRBV18	TRBJ2-2	many	TGTGCCAGCTCACCGCTAGCGTCGGTGAAGACCGGGGAGCTGTTTTTT	CASSPLASVKTGELFF
NA	TRBV30	TRBJ2-5	many	TGTGCCTGGAGTGTACTCCAGGAGACCCAGTACTTC	CAWSVLQETQYF
NA	TRBV30	TRBJ1-1	many	TGTGCCTTCCTCAACATGGGGGAGAACACTGAAGCTTTCTTT	CAFLNMGENTEAFF
NA	TRBV9	TRBJ1-2	NA	TGTGCCAGCACCAGCCGGGGCCCTGGCTATGGCTACACCTTC	CASTSRGPGYGYTF
NA	TRBV20-1	TRBJ2-7	many	TGCAGTGCTAGAAACGTACTCTACGAGCAGTACTTC	CSARNVLYEQYF
TRBD1	TRBV28	TRBJ2-4	many	TGTGCCAGCAGTTCAATTGGACAGGGAGACATTCAGTACTTC	CASSSIGQGDIQYF
NA	TRBV3-1	TRBJ1-1	many	TGTGCCAGCAGCCAAGATACCGGAGGCACTGAAGCTTTCTTT	CASSQDTGGTEAFF
NA	TRBV29-1	TRBJ2-1	many	TGCAGCGTTCGTCAGGGTGTGGGTGAGCAGTTCTTC	CSVRQGVGEQFF
NA	TRBV27	TRBJ2-1	many	TGTGCCAGCAGCCCCCTCCCGAACAATGAGCAGTTCTTC	CASSPLPNNEQFF
NA	TRBV20-1	TRBJ2-5	many	TGCAGTGCTCATTTTGGGGGAACCCAGTACTTC	CSAHFGGTQYF
NA	TRBV4-2	TRBJ2-7	few	TGTGCCAGCAGCCAAGAGCCAGGTGACTACGAGCAGTACTTC	CASSQEPGDYEQYF
TRBD1	TRBV2	TRBJ2-7	many	TGTGCCAGCAGACTCCGGGACAGCAACCCCGAGCAGTACTTC	CASRLRDSNPEQYF
NA	TRBV2	TRBJ2-5	many	TGTGCCAGCAGCAGGGTGATTTCGCACTTC	CASSRVISHF
TRBD2	TRBV2	TRBJ2-7	many	TGTGCCAGCACTTTTTCAACTAGCGCCTACGAGCAGTACTTC	CASTFSTSAYEQYF
NA	TRBV2	TRBJ2-7	many	TGTGCCAGCAGCGGGACGGAACCCTACGAGCAGTACTTC	CASSGTEPYEQYF
NA	TRBV7-3	TRBJ2-7	many	TGTGCCAGCAGCTTAACGTTGGACAGCTCAAGCTCCTACGAGCAGTACTTC	CASSLTLDSSSSYEQYF
TRBD2	TRBV6-2/TRBV6-3	TRBJ2-5	NA	TGTGCCAGCAGAACTGTCCCGGGACTAGCGGGAGGGGTACAAGAGACCCAGTACTTC	CASRTVPGLAGGVQETQYF
NA	TRBV28	TRBJ1-6	NA	TGTGCCAGCAGTACCTACTCCTATAATTCACCCCTCCACTTT	CASSTYSYNSPLHF
NA	TRBV27	TRBJ2-2	once	TGTGCCAGCAGTTTATGGGGTAACACCGGGGAGCTGTTTTTT	CASSLWGNTGELFF
NA	TRBV19	TRBJ2-3	NA	TGTGCCAGTTTTCAAGGACAGTCGAGCACAGATACGCAGTATTTT	CASFQGQSSTDTQYF
TRBD1	TRBV5-6	TRBJ1-2	many	TGTGCCAGCAGCCCACAGGGGAACTATGGCTACACCTTC	CASSPQGNYGYTF
NA	TRBV9	TRBJ1-2	NA	TGTGCCAGCAGCCCCCGGGCCGGAGCCTATGGCTACACCTTC	CASSPRAGAYGYTF
TRBD1	TRBV7-9	TRBJ2-2	many	TGTGCCAGCAGCCCTTTTGCAGGGGGATCCGGGGAGCTGTTTTTT	CASSPFAGGSGELFF
NA	TRBV30	TRBJ1-1	many	TGTGCCTGGAGTGTACAAGAGGAAGCTTTCTTT	CAWSVQEEAFF
TRBD2	TRBV3-1	TRBJ2-5	few	TGTGCCAGCAGCGCTCCGGGGGGGACCCAGTACTTC	CASSAPGGTQYF
NA	TRBV6-1	TRBJ1-1	many	TGTGCCAGCAGTGATCTGGGGAGAACTGAAGCTTTCTTT	CASSDLGRTEAFF
NA	TRBV5-1	TRBJ2-5	NA	TGCGCCAGCAGCTTGATACAGGGTGGAGAGACCCAGTACTTC	CASSLIQGGETQYF
TRBD2	TRBV14	TRBJ2-1	NA	TGTGCCAGCAGCCAAGATCAAGGTCTAGCGGGAGCGAACAATGAGCAGTTCTTC	CASSQDQGLAGANNEQFF
NA	TRBV11-2	TRBJ1-1	NA	TGTGCCAGCAGCATCAGGGGCCAGAACACTGAAGCTTTCTTT	CASSIRGQNTEAFF
TRBD1	TRBV5-6	TRBJ1-5	NA	TGTGCCAGCAGCTTGGCACAGGGGAATCAGCCCCAGCATTTT	CASSLAQGNQPQHF
TRBD2	TRBV2	TRBJ2-7	many	TGTGCCATCCTAGCGGAGGGGCGCTTCGAGCAGTACTTC	CAILAEGRFEQYF
NA	TRBV5-1	TRBJ2-1	many	TGCGCCAGCAGCTTCGGAAGCGGACAGCTCTTACGGGATGAGCAGTTCTTC	CASSFGSGQLLRDEQFF
NA	TRBV2	TRBJ1-4	many	TGTGCCACAAGAGGTTGGGGGGGCGAAGCTAATGAAAAACTGTTTTTT	CATRGWGGEANEKLFF
NA	TRBV5-1	TRBJ2-3	NA	TGCGCCAGCTTCCTCCAAACTAGCTCCGATACGCAGTATTTT	CASFLQTSSDTQYF
NA	TRBV2	TRBJ2-6	many	TGTGCCAGCAACCCTAACTCTGGGGCCAACGTCCTGACTTTC	CASNPNSGANVLTF
NA	TRBV19	TRBJ2-1	few	TGTGCCAGTAGTGTGGGACCAACCACGTCGGAGTTCTTC	CASSVGPTTSEFF
NA	TRBV7-2	TRBJ2-3	once	TGTGCCAGCAGCTTATTCCAGGGTGGGGGAGATACGCAGTATTTT	CASSLFQGGGDTQYF
NA	TRBV18	TRBJ2-5	many	TGTGCCAGCTCACCACCGGGTGAGACCCAGTACTTC	CASSPPGETQYF
TRBD1	TRBV20-1	TRBJ1-2	NA	TGCAGTGCTAGTAACTCAGGGGACAGCAGCTATGGCTACACCTTC	CSASNSGDSSYGYTF
NA	TRBV16	TRBJ1-5	many	TGTGCCAGCAGCCAAAGGGCAGATTATAGCAATCAGCCCCAGCATTTT	CASSQRADYSNQPQHF
NA	TRBV3-1	TRBJ1-2	many	TGTGCCAGCAGCCAAGAAGTTTGGGGGACGGGGCCCCGGAGGGGCTACACCTTC	CASSQEVWGTGPRRGYTF
NA	TRBV6-1	TRBJ1-1	once	TGTGCCAGCATCAGGGGCGGAATGAACACTGAAGCTTTCTTT	CASIRGGMNTEAFF
NA	TRBV7-2	TRBJ2-5	many	TGTGCCAGCAGCTTAAATCACGCAGGAGAAGAGACCCAGTACTTC	CASSLNHAGEETQYF
NA	TRBV6-1	TRBJ2-5	many	TGTGCCAGCATGAAGGGACCAGGTTGGGAGACCCAGTACTTC	CASMKGPGWETQYF
NA	TRBV2	TRBJ1-2	NA	TGTGCCGGTCAGGACGGAGCCTATGGCTACACCTTC	CAGQDGAYGYTF